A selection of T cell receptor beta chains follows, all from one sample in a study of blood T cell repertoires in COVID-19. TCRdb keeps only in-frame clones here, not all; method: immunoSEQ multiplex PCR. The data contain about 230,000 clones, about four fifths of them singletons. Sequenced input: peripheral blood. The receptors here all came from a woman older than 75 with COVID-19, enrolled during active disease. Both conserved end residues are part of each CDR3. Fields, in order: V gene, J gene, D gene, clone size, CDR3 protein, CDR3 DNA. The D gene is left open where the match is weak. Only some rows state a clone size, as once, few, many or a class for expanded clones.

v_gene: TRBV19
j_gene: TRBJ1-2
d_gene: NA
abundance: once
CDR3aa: CASSLEGLNYGYTF
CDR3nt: TGTGCCAGTAGCCTTGAAGGACTCAACTATGGCTACACCTTC

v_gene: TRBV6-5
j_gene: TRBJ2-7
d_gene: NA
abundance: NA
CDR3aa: CATTSGYEQYF
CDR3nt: TGTGCCACCACTTCGGGCTACGAGCAGTACTTC

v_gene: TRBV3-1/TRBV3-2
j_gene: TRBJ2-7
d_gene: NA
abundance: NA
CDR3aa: CASRGGSEQYF
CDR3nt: TGTGCCAGCAGAGGGGGTAGCGAGCAGTACTTC

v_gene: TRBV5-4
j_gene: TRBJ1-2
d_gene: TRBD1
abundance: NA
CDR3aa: CASSVTGTGGRGYTF
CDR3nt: TGTGCCAGCAGCGTAACCGGGACAGGGGGCCGGGGCTACACCTTC

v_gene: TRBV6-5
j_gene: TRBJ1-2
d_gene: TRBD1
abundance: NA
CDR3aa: CASRAFGQEAHGYTF
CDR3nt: TGTGCCAGCAGGGCCTTTGGACAGGAGGCTCATGGCTACACCTTC

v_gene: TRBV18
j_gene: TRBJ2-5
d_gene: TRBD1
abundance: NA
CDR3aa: CASSPQGAETQYF
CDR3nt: TGTGCCAGCTCACCACAGGGGGCTGAGACCCAGTACTTC

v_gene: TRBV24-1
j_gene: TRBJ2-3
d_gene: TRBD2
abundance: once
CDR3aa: CATSGLAGVSDTQYF
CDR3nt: TGTGCCACCAGTGGTCTAGCGGGAGTGTCGGATACGCAGTATTTT

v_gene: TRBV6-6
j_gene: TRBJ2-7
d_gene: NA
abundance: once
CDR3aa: CASSSGNSDTYEQYF
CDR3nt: TGTGCCAGCAGTTCCGGGAACAGCGATACCTACGAGCAGTACTTC

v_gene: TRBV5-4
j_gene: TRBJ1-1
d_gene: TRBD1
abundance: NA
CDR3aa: CASSLPTGGKNTEAFF
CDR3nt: TGTGCCAGCAGCCTACCTACAGGGGGAAAGAACACTGAAGCTTTCTTT

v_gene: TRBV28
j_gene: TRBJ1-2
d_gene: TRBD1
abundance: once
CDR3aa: CASWTGHYGYTF
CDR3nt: TGTGCCAGCTGGACAGGGCACTATGGCTACACCTTC

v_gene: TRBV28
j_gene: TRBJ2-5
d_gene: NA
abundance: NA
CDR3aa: CASSLPPRGTQYF
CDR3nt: TGTGCCAGCAGTTTACCCCCTCGGGGGACCCAGTACTTC

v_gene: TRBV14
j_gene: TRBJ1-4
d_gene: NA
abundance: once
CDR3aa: CASSQLTGSRGEKLFF
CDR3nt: TGTGCCAGCAGCCAACTAACAGGGTCCAGGGGTGAAAAACTGTTTTTT

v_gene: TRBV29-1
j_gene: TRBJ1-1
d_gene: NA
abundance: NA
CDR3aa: CSVSGSAEAFF
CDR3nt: TGCAGCGTTAGCGGTTCGGCTGAAGCTTTCTTT

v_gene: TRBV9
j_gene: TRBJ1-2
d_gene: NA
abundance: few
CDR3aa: CASSVGGGVSNYGYTF
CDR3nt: TGTGCCAGCAGCGTAGGAGGGGGGGTTTCTAACTATGGCTACACCTTC

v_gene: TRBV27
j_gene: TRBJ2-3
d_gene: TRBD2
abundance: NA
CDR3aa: CASSLAGGTDTQYF
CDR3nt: TGTGCCAGCAGCCTAGCGGGGGGGACAGATACGCAGTATTTT

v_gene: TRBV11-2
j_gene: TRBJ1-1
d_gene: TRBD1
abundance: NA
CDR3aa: CASSLDGQGTEAFF
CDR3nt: TGTGCCAGCAGCTTAGACGGACAGGGTACTGAAGCTTTCTTT

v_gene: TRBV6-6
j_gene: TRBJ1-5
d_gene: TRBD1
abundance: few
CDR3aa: CARPLGGGRENQPQHF
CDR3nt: TGTGCCAGACCCCTCGGAGGGGGCAGGGAGAATCAGCCCCAGCATTTT

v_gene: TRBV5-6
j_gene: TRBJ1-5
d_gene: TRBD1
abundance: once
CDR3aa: CASSLRGRNQPQHF
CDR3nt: TGTGCCAGCAGCTTGAGGGGGCGCAATCAGCCCCAGCATTTT

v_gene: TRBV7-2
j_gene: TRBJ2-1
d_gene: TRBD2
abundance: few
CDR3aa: CASSIRLAGGPYNEQFF
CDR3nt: TGTGCCAGCAGCATACGACTAGCGGGAGGACCCTACAATGAGCAGTTCTTC

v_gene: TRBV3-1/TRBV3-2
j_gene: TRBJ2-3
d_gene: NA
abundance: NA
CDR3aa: CASSLSRGTQYF
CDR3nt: TGTGCCAGCAGCTTGTCCCGGGGTACGCAGTATTTT

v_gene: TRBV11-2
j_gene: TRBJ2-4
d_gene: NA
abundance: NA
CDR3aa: CASSLDRYSKNIQYF
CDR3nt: TGTGCCAGCAGCTTAGATCGTTACAGCAAAAACATTCAGTACTTC

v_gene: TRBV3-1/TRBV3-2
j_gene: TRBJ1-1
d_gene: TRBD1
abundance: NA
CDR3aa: CASTTYQGAGEAFF
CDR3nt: TGTGCCAGCACCACGTACCAGGGGGCAGGTGAAGCTTTCTTT

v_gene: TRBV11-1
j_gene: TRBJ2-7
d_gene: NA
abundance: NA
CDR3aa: CASSWRGYEQYF
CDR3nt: TGTGCCAGCAGCTGGAGGGGCTACGAGCAGTACTTC

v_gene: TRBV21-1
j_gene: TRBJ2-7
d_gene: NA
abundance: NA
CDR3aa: CASRSGPGTYEQYF
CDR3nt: TGTGCCAGCAGAAGTGGACCGGGGACCTACGAGCAGTACTTC

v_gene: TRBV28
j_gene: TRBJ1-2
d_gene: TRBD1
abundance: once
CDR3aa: CASTAPTGGDGYTF
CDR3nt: TGTGCCAGCACCGCCCCGACAGGGGGCGATGGCTACACCTTC

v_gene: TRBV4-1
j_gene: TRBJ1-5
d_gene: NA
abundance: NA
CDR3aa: CASSHRVYGNQPQHF
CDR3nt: TGCGCCAGCAGCCACCGGGTCTATGGCAATCAGCCCCAGCATTTT

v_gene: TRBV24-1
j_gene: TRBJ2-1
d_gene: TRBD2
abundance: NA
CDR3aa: CATSDLGRAGQFF
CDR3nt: TGTGCCACCAGTGATTTGGGGAGGGCGGGGCAGTTCTTC

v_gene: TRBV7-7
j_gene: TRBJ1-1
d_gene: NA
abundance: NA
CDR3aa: CASSLDRHTEAFF
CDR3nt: TGTGCTAGCAGCTTAGACAGGCACACTGAAGCTTTCTTT

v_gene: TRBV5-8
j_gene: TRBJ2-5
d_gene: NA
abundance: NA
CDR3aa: CASRYRRSQETQYF
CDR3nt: TGTGCCAGCAGGTATCGACGGAGTCAAGAGACCCAGTACTTC

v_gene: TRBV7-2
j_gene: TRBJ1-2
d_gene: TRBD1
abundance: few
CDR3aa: CASSLSPAQGATGYTF
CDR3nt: TGTGCCAGCAGCTTAAGCCCGGCTCAGGGGGCGACCGGCTACACCTTC

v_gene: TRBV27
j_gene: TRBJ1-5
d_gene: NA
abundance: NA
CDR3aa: CASSLRVNQPQHF
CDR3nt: TGTGCCAGCAGTTTACGGGTAAATCAGCCCCAGCATTTT

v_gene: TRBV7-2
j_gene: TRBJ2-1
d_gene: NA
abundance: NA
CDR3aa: CASSLDYSGYNEQFF
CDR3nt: TGTGCCAGCAGCTTAGACTATAGCGGCTACAATGAGCAGTTCTTC

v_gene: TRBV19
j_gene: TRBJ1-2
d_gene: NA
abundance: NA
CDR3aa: CASKPDKYYGYTF
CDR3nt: TGTGCCAGTAAGCCGGACAAATACTATGGCTACACCTTC

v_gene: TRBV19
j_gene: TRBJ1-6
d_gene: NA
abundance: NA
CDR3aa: CASSIANRENSPLHF
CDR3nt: TGTGCCAGTAGTATAGCCAACAGAGAAAATTCACCCCTCCACTTT

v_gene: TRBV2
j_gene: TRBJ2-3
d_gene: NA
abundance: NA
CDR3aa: CASRRQAGTDTQYF
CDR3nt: TGTGCCAGCCGAAGACAGGCCGGCACAGATACGCAGTATTTT

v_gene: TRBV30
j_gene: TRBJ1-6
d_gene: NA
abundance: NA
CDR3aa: CAWSVRGDLDNSPLHF
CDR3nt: TGTGCCTGGAGTGTACGCGGAGACCTCGATAATTCACCCCTCCACTTT

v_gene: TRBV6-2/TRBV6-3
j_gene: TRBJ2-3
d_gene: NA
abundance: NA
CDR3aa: CASSSRGDTQYF
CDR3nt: TGTGCCAGCAGTTCCCGAGGGGATACGCAGTATTTT

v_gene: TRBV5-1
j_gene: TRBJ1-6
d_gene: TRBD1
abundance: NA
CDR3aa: CASSLDGDSSYNSPLHF
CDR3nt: TGCGCCAGCAGCTTGGATGGGGACAGCTCCTATAATTCACCCCTCCACTTT

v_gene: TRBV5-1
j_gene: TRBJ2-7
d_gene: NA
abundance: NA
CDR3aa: CASSLAWQASYEQYF
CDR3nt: TGCGCCAGCAGCTTGGCTTGGCAGGCCTCCTACGAGCAGTACTTC

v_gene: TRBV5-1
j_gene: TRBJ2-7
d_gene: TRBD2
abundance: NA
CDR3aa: CASSPGLAGVSTYEQYF
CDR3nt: TGCGCCAGCAGCCCGGGACTAGCGGGGGTGTCAACCTACGAGCAGTACTTC

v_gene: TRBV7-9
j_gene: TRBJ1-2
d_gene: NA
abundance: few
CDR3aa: CASTAWTAGEGYTF
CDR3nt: TGTGCCAGCACTGCATGGACGGCAGGGGAAGGCTACACCTTC

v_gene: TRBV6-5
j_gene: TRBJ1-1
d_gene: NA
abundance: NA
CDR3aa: CASSLTSGLNTEAFF
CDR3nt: TGTGCCAGCAGTCTGACTTCTGGCCTGAACACTGAAGCTTTCTTT

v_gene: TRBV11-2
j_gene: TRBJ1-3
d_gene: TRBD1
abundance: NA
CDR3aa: CASSPLGQGTGNTIYF
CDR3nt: TGTGCCAGCAGCCCCCTCGGACAGGGCACAGGAAACACCATATATTTT

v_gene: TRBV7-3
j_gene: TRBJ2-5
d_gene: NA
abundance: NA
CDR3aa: CASSLTPEESQYF
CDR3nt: TGTGCCAGCAGCCTTACCCCCGAAGAGAGCCAGTACTTC

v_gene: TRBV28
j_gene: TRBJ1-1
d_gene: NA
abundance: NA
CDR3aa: CASTRWELRNTEAFF
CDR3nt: TGTGCCAGCACCAGGTGGGAGTTGAGAAACACTGAAGCTTTCTTT

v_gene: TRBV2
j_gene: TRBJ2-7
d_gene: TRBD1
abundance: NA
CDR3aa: CASRPGQARTEQYF
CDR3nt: TGTGCCAGCAGACCGGGACAGGCCAGGACCGAGCAGTACTTC

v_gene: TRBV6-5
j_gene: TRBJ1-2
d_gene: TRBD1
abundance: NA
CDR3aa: CASSTGQGMHYGYTF
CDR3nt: TGTGCCAGCAGTACCGGACAGGGGATGCACTATGGCTACACCTTC

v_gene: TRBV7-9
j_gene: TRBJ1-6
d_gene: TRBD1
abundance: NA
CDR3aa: CASSGDRGNSPLHF
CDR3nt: TGTGCCAGCAGCGGCGACAGGGGAAATTCACCCCTCCACTTT